This T cell receptor beta chain was sequenced for a study of T cell responses to AZD1222 COVID-19 vaccine. The data were produced by immunoSEQ multiplex PCR, yet TCRdb's version contains in-frame clones alone and is incomplete. This sample has 130,000 to 150,000 clones, with about 90% found just once. Findings and caveats of the study: Spike-specific TCR breadth and depth were elevated following two AZD1222 doses. The donors showed a predominance of white British ancestry and of females, with possible underestimation of clonal diversity.

Comment on this clone: What it recognizes is unknown.

V trimming: 6 bases; J trimming: 9 bases; junction bases outside the gene matches: 2. This CDR3 has 11 amino acids. From germline, CDR1 is SQVTM and CDR2 ANQGSEA. The specimen was peripheral blood, collected on day 0 of AZD1222 vaccination. This clonotype originated in an adult in good health. The chain combines TRBV29-1 with TRBJ2-1; 10 positions agree with TRBD1. This CDR3 is CSVTGGGEQFF. DNA of the CDR3: TGCAGCGTGACAGGGGGCGGTGAGCAGTTCTTC.